This T cell receptor (beta chain) was identified in a study of radiation and T cells in renal cell carcinoma. The study, taken as a whole, reports: Baseline intratumoral clonotype presence is unknown without pretreatment biopsies. From baseline, blood top tumor clonotypes peaked at 2 weeks post-radiation.

For this clone: Its antigen is currently unknown.

Trimming stripped 4 bases from V and 5 bases from J, with 14 bases between. This CDR3 is 14 amino acids long. Looked up from germline, CDR1 is SQVTM and CDR2 is ANQGSEA. Time point given: blood 2 weeks post-SBRT. The treatment denotes: 15 Gy SBRT to primary tumor, nephrectomy 4 weeks later. The tumor was a clear cell renal cell carcinoma. TCRdb's table, derived via immunoSEQ multiplex PCR, lists solely in-frame clones and lacks some. The table has roughly 150,000 clones, 80% to 90% seen once; the top ten hold roughly 13%. The material sequenced was blood, taken from a patient whose treatment included radiotherapy and nephrectomy. The chain has TRBV29-1 and TRBJ1-4; D might be TRBD1 (6 bases). The clonotype comes from a woman aged 45-60 years with renal cell carcinoma. DNA for the CDR3: TGCAGCGTTGGGGCGGGGGCCGAGAATGAAAAACTGTTTTTT. Translated: CSVGAGAENEKLFF.